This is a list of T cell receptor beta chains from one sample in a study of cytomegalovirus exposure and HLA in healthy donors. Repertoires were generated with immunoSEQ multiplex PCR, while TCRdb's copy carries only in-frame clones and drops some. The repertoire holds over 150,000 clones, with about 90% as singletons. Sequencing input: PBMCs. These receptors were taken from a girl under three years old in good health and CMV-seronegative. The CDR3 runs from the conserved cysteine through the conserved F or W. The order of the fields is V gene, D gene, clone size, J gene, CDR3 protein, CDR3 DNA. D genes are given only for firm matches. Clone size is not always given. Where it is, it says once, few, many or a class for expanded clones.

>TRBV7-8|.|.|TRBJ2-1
CASSWGASGANEQFF
TGTGCCAGCAGCTGGGGTGCGAGCGGAGCCAATGAGCAGTTCTTC
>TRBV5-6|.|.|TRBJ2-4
CASSSDWRLKNIQYF
TGTGCCAGCAGCTCCGACTGGCGGTTGAAAAACATTCAGTACTTC
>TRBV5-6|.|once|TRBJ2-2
CASSSAPQGRELFF
TGTGCCAGCAGCTCCGCCCCGCAGGGCCGGGAGCTGTTTTTT
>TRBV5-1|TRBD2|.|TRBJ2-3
CASRGGRSLLQYF
TGCGCCAGCAGAGGCGGGAGGTCTCTTTTGCAGTATTTT
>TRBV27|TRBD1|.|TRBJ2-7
CASSLPRDRGHRQYF
TGTGCCAGCAGTTTACCCCGGGACAGGGGGCATAGGCAGTACTTC
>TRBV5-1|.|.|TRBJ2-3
CASSLVAEDTQYF
TGCGCCAGCAGCTTGGTAGCCGAAGATACGCAGTATTTT
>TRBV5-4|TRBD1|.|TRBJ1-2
CASSSTTGSNYGYTF
TGTGCCAGCAGCTCGACGACAGGGTCTAACTATGGCTACACCTTC
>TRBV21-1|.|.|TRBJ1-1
CASSQARDSMNTEAFF
TGTGCCAGCAGCCAAGCTAGGGACAGTATGAACACTGAAGCTTTCTTT
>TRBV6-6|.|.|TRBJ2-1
CASSYPPQATEQFF
TGTGCCAGCAGTTACCCCCCCCAGGCCACTGAGCAGTTCTTC
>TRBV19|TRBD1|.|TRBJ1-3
CASSPQGGQGARGNTIYF
TGTGCCAGTAGTCCCCAAGGCGGACAGGGGGCGAGGGGAAACACCATATATTTT
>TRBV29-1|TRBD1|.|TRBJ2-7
CSVRQGINEQYF
TGCAGCGTCAGACAGGGGATCAACGAGCAGTACTTC
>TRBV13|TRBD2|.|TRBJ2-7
CASSFPSGAEQYF
TGTGCCAGCAGCTTTCCTAGCGGAGCCGAGCAGTACTTC
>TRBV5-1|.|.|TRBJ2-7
CASSLSWTAPYEQYF
TGCGCCAGCAGCTTGAGTTGGACAGCCCCCTACGAGCAGTACTTC
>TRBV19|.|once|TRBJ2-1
CASRKGRTAYNEQFF
TGTGCCAGTAGGAAAGGCAGAACAGCCTACAATGAGCAGTTCTTC
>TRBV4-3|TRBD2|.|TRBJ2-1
CASSQGGTNNEQFF
TGCGCCAGCAGCCAAGGCGGGACTAACAATGAGCAGTTCTTC
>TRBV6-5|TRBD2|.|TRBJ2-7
CASSSRTSSYEQYF
TGTGCCAGCAGTTCCAGGACTAGCTCCTACGAGCAGTACTTC
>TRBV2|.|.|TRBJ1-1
CASSPGQPEAFF
TGTGCCAGCAGCCCCGGACAACCCGAAGCTTTCTTT